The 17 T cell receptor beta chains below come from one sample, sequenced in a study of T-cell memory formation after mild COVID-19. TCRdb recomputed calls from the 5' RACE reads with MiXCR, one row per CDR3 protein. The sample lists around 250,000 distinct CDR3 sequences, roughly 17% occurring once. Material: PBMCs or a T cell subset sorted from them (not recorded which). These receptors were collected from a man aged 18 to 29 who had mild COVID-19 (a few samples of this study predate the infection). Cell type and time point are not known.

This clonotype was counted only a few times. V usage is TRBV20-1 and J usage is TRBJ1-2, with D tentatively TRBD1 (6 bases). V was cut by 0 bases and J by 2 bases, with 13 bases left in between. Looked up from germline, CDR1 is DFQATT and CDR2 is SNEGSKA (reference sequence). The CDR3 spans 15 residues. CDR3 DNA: TGCAGTGCTAGAGATCTAGGCAGGGGAAACTATGGCTACACCTTC. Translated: CSARDLGRGNYGYTF.

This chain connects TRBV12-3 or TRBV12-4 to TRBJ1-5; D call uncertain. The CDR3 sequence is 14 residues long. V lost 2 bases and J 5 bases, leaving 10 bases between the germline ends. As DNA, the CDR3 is TGTGCCAGCAGTTTACTTCCGTCGGATCAGCCCCAGCATTTT. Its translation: CASSLLPSDQPQHF.

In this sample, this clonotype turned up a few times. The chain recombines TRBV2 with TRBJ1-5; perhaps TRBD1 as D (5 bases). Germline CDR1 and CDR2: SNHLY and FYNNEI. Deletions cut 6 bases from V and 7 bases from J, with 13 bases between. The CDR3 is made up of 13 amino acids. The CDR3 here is CASSPGVQQPQHF. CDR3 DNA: TGTGCCAGCAGCCCGGGGGTTCAGCAGCCCCAGCATTTT.

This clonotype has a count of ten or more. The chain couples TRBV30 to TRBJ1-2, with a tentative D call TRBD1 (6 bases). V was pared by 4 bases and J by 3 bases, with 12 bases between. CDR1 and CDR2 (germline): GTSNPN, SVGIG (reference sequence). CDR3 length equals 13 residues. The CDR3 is CAWNGGQYYGYTF. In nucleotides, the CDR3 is TGTGCCTGGAACGGGGGGCAATACTATGGCTACACCTTC. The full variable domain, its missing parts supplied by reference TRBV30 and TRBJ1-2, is SQTIHQWPATLVQPVGSPLSLECTVEGTSNPNLYWYRQAAGRGLQLLFYSVGIGQISSEVPQNLSASRPQDRQFILSSKKLLLSDSGFYLCAWNGGQYYGYTFGSGTRLTVV.

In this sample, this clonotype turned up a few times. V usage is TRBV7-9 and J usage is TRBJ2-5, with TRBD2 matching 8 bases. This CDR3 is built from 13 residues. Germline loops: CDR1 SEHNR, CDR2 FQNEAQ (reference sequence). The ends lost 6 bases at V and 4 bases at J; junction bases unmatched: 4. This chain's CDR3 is CASRAAGGETQYF. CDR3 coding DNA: TGTGCCAGCAGGGCCGCGGGGGGAGAGACCCAGTACTTC.

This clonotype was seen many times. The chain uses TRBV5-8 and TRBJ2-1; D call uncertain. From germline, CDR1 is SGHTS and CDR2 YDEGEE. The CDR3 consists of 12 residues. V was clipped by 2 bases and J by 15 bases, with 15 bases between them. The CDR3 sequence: CASSLLLSGAFF. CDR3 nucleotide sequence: TGTGCCAGCAGCTTACTTCTATCCGGAGCGTTCTTC.

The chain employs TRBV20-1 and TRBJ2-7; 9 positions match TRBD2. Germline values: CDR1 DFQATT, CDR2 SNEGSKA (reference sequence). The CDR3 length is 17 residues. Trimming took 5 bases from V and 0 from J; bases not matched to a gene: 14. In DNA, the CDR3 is TGCAGTGCTCGGGGTGGGGAGCGGGGGGTCTCCTCCTACGAGCAGTACTTC. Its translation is CSARGGERGVSSYEQYF.

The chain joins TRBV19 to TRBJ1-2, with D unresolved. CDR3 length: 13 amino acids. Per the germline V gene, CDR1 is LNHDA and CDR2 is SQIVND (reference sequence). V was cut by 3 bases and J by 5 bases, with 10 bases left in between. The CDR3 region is CASSMSSGYGYTF. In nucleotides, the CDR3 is TGTGCCAGTAGTATGTCGTCGGGGTATGGCTACACCTTC.

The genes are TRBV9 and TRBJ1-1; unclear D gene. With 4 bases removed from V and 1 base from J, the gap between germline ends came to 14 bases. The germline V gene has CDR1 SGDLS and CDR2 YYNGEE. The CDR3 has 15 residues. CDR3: CASSPYESGNTEAFF. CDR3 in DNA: TGTGCCAGCAGCCCATACGAGTCGGGGAACACTGAAGCTTTCTTT.

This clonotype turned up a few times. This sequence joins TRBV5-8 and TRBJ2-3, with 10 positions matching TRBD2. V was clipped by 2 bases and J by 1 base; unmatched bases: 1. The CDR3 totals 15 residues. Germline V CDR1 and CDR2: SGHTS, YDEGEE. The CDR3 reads CASSFGTSGTDTQYF. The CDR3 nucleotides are TGTGCCAGCAGCTTCGGGACTAGCGGCACAGATACGCAGTATTTT.

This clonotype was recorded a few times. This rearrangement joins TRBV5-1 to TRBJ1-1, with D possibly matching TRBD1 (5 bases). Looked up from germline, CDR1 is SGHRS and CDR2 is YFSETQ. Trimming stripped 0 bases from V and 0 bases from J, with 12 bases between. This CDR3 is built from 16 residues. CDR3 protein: CASSLGAGAMNTEAFF. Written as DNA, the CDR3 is TGCGCCAGCAGCTTGGGGGCCGGGGCGATGAACACTGAAGCTTTCTTT.

CDR3 protein: CASSQSLGADTQYF. CDR3 sequence (DNA): TGCGCCAGCAGCCAAAGCCTAGGGGCAGATACGCAGTATTTT. The chain combines TRBV4-3 with TRBJ2-3; D is perhaps TRBD1 (5 bases). The germline V gene has CDR1 LGHNA and CDR2 YSLEER. Between the trimmed V and J ends, which lost 2 bases and 4 bases, there was a span of 10 bases. The length of the CDR3 is 14 residues.

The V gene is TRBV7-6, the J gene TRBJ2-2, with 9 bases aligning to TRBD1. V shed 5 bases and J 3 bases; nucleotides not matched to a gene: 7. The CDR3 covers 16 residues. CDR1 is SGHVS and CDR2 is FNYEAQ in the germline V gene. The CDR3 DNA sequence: TGTGCCAGCAGCCCGCACCGGGACAGGGACACCGGGGAGCTGTTTTTT. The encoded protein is CASSPHRDRDTGELFF.

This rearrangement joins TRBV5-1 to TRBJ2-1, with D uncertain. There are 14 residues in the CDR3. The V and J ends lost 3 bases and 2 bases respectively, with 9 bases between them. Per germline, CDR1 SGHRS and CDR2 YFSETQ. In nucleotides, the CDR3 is TGCGCCAGCAGCTCCGACGCCACCTACAATGAGCAGTTCTTC. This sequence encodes CASSSDATYNEQFF. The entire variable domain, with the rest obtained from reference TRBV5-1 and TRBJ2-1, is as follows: KAGVTQTPRYLIKTRGQQVTLSCSPISGHRSVSWYQQTPGQGLQFLFEYFSETQRNKGNFPGRFSGRQFSNSRSEMNVSTLELGDSALYLCASSSDATYNEQFFGPGTRLTVL.

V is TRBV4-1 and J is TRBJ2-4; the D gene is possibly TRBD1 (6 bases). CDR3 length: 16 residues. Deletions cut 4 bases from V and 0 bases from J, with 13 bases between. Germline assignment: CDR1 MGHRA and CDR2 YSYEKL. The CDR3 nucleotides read TGCGCCAGCAGCCCCCTCGGCAGGGGAGCCAAAAACATTCAGTACTTC. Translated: CASSPLGRGAKNIQYF.

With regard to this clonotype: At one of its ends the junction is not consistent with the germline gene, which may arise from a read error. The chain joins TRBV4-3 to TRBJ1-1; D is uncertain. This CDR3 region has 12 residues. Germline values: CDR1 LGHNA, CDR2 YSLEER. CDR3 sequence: CSSSQDGRVAFF. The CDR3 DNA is TGCTCCAGCAGCCAAGACGGGCGGGTAGCTTTCTTT.

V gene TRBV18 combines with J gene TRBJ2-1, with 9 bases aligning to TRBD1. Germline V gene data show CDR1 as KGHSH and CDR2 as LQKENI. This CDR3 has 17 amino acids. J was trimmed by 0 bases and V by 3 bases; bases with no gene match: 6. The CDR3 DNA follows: TGTGCCAGCTCACCGGGACAGGGAGAGGGCTCCTACAATGAGCAGTTCTTC. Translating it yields CASSPGQGEGSYNEQFF.